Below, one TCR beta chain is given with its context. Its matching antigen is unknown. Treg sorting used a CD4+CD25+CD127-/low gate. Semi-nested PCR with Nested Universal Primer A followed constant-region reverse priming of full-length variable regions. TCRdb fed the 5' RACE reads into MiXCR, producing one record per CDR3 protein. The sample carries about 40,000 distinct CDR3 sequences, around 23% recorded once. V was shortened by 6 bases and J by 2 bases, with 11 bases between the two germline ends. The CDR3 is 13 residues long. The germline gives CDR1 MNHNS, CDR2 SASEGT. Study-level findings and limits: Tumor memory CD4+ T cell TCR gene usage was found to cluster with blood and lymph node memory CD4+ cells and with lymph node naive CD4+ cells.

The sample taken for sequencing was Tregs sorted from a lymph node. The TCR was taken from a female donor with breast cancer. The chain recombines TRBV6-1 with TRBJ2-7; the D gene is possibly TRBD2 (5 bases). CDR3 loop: CASSEGLPYEQYF. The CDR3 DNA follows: TGTGCCAGCAGCGAGGGCCTACCCTACGAGCAGTACTTC.